This T cell receptor beta chain was identified during a study of neurological immune-mediated disorders. TCRdb redid the calling of the 5' RACE reads with MiXCR, one entry per CDR3 protein. This table has 84,000 or so distinct CDR3 sequences, 3.5% to 4.5% appearing once. This CDR3 is built from 15 residues. V lost 4 bases, J lost 1 base, and 14 bases lay in between. CDR1 is MNHEY and CDR2 is SVGAGI in the germline V gene. Time point specified: longitudinal time-point 3. This clonotype occurred many times. The sequence was collected from a woman in her sixties with multiple sclerosis. Sequencing used PBMCs. The chain has TRBV6-5 and TRBJ2-7; D tentatively fits TRBD1 or TRBD2 (5 bases each). The CDR3 DNA sequence: TGTGCCAGCAGTTCTCCGGGACGGGCGTCCTACGAGCAGTACTTC. Protein product: CASSSPGRASYEQYF.